A selection of T cell receptor beta chains follows, all from one sample in a study. TCRdb used MiXCR to reprocess the 5' RACE reads, holding one entry per CDR3 protein. The data contain several thousand distinct CDR3 sequences, roughly a sixth of them singletons. Sequenced sample: memory CD4+ T cells sorted from blood. Receptor source: a female donor with breast cancer. Each CDR3 is given with its conserved first and last residue.

v_gene: TRBV24-1; CDR3aa: CATGTAGLYEQYF
v_gene: TRBV30; CDR3aa: CAWASGAPKTQYF
v_gene: TRBV5-1; CDR3aa: CASSTNGADTQYF
v_gene: TRBV4-2; CDR3aa: CASSQVSGGATDTQYF
v_gene: TRBV9; CDR3aa: CASSVGLEYNEQFF
v_gene: TRBV24-1; CDR3aa: CATSDRLAGLDTQYF
v_gene: TRBV29-1; CDR3aa: CGVLPGSVVEETQYF
v_gene: TRBV10-3; CDR3aa: CAIMRQGGSSYEQYF
v_gene: TRBV15; CDR3aa: CATSRERAGERLNEQFF
v_gene: TRBV7-6; CDR3aa: CASSVSGFTGELFF
v_gene: TRBV27; CDR3aa: CANPRRASNQPQHF
v_gene: TRBV6-5; CDR3aa: CASYRVGSYEQYF
v_gene: TRBV20-1; CDR3aa: CSAGLAGGDIQYF
v_gene: TRBV24-1; CDR3aa: CATSTGGGSQPQHF
v_gene: TRBV5-1; CDR3aa: CASSVSGITNTGELFF
v_gene: TRBV2; CDR3aa: CARSDWTDSSYEQYF
v_gene: TRBV7-3; CDR3aa: CASSDRGSIFFGVIFFWDEQFF
v_gene: TRBV5-1; CDR3aa: CASSLGGSGQPQHF
v_gene: TRBV20-1; CDR3aa: CSAREGGRTEAFF
v_gene: TRBV7-3; CDR3aa: CASSSTGWENEQFF
v_gene: TRBV20-1; CDR3aa: CSADADPGAGYGYTF
v_gene: TRBV7-3; CDR3aa: CASSFQGSNNEQFF
v_gene: TRBV2; CDR3aa: CASIRASGTEAFF
v_gene: TRBV12-3/TRBV12-4; CDR3aa: CASSFRTGGYGYTF
v_gene: TRBV5-1; CDR3aa: CASSKSSGTVQETQYF
v_gene: TRBV6-5; CDR3aa: CASSPGWGLNTEAFF
v_gene: TRBV7-8; CDR3aa: CASSLVPQGKNIQYF
v_gene: TRBV6-6; CDR3aa: CASSYGVAATYEQYF
v_gene: TRBV5-1; CDR3aa: CASSPGAWDVGELFF
v_gene: TRBV12-3/TRBV12-4; CDR3aa: CASSPGTSGQETQYF
v_gene: TRBV12-3/TRBV12-4; CDR3aa: CASSPNGLTGGYTF